This T cell receptor (beta chain) was observed in a study of T cells in Graves' hyperthyroidism and ophthalmopathy. Clinical symptoms, serum thyroxine and TRAb, thyroid ultrasound and orbital computed tomography together formed the diagnostic basis. The CDR3 totals 16 residues. Per the germline V gene, CDR1 is GTSNPN and CDR2 is SVGIG (reference sequence). V gave up 0 bases and J gave up 0 bases, with 15 bases separating them. Amplification of TCR beta CDR3 regions used RNA as the template. A first-round RT-PCR of the TCR CDR3 used the HTBI primer set. Each CDR3 protein gets one entry after TCRdb re-called the multiplex PCR reads with MiXCR. The sample consists of 550,000 to 600,000 distinct CDR3 sequences, 16% of them appearing once.

This TCR came from a young woman with Graves' hyperthyroidism. The chain joins TRBV30 to TRBJ2-7; D is uncertain. Material for sequencing was blood. The DNA of the CDR3 is TGTGCCTGGAGTGTAATAGAAGAACGCGGCTCCTACGAGCAGTACTTC. Its protein product is CAWSVIEERGSYEQYF.